This T cell receptor (beta chain) derives from a study of cytotoxic CD8 clonotypes in ibrutinib-treated CLL. Study details: The study included under twelve relapsed/refractory and 15 treatment-naive patients; 17 to 18 had IGHV unmutated disease. Mean productive templates were about 260,000; mean productive rearrangements were around 86,000.

Data came from immunoSEQ multiplex PCR; TCRdb stores just in-frame clones and leaves some out. The table has roughly 30,000 clones, about 70% seen once. Study outcomes and limitations: Clonality at baseline surpassed age-matched healthy donors and tracked circulating CD8+ T-cell counts.

Details on this clone: What it binds is unknown.

This specimen was PBMCs, taken after 36 months of ibrutinib treatment. This receptor was identified in a human donor with chronic lymphocytic leukemia.

CDR3 in amino acids: CASSSGAATYNEQFF. In DNA, the CDR3 is TGTGCCAGCAGTTCCGGGGCCGCAACCTACAATGAGCAGTTCTTC. The chain is built from TRBV27 and TRBJ2-1, with D perhaps given as TRBD1 or TRBD2 (5 bases each). The V and J ends lost 4 bases and 2 bases respectively, with 12 bases between them. Germline CDR1 MNHEY, CDR2 SMNVEV (reference sequence). CDR3 size: 15 residues.